Given below is one TCR beta chain in context. Its antigen is undetermined. The data derive from a study of cytomegalovirus exposure and HLA in healthy donors. Study outcomes and limitations: In most subjects, TCR beta sequences reportedly gave accurate predictions of HLA-A and HLA-B alleles. Association of a missense DCLRE1C variant with TCR beta V- and J-gene trimming was reported in a later analysis. Association with HLA alleles at 0.05 false discovery rate was found for 16,951 TCR beta sequences in a later analysis.

The PCR used 60 Vbeta and 13 Jbeta primers. The repertoire was sequenced with immunoSEQ multiplex PCR; TCRdb's copy has only in-frame clones and lacks some. The repertoire holds more than 150,000 clones, with 80% to 85% as singletons. The sample consisted of PBMCs. The origin of this receptor is a boy younger than 18 in good health and CMV-seronegative.

CDR3 bases: TGCGCCAGCAGCCAAGATCGAGCATCAGGCCTTGAAGCTTTCTTT. It is translated as CASSQDRASGLEAFF. V gene TRBV4-3 combines with J gene TRBJ1-1; D is ambiguous. CDR1 and CDR2 (germline): LGHNA, YSLEER. The CDR3 length is 15 residues. The ends were cut back, 0 bases at V and 7 bases at J, with 15 bases in the middle.